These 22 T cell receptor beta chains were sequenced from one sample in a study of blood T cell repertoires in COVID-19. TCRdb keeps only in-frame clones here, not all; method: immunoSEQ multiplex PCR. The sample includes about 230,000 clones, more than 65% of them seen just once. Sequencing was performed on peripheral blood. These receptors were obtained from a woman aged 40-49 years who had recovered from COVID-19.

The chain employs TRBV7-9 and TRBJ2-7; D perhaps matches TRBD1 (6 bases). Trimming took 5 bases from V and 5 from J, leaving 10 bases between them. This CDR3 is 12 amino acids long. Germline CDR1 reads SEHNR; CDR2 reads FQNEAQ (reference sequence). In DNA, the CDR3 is TGTGCCAGCAGCCGAGACAGGAACGAGCAGTACTTC. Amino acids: CASSRDRNEQYF.

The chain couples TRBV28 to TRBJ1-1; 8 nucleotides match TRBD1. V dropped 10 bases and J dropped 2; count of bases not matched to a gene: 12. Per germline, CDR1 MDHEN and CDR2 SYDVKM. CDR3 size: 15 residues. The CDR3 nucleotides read TGTGCCATAGGACAGGGAGGGAAGTTCAACACTGAAGCTTTCTTT. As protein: CAIGQGGKFNTEAFF.

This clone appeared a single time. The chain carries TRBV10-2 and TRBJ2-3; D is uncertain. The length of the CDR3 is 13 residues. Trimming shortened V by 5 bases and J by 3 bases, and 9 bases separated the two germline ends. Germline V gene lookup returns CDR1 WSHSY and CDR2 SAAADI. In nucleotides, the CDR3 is TGCGCCAGCAGTAGTCCAGCGACAGATACGCAGTATTTT. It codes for CASSSPATDTQYF.

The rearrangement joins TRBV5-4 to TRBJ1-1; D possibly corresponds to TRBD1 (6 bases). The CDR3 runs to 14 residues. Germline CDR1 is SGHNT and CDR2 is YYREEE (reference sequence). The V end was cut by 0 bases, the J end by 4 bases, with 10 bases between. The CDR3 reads CASSLDRVGTEAFF. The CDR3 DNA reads TGTGCCAGCAGCTTGGACAGGGTGGGCACTGAAGCTTTCTTT. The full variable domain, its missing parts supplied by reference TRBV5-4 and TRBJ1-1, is ETGVTQSPTHLIKTRGQQVTLRCSSQSGHNTVSWYQQALGQGPQFIFQYYREEENGRGNFPPRFSGLQFPNYSSELNVNALELDDSALYLCASSLDRVGTEAFFGQGTRLTVV.

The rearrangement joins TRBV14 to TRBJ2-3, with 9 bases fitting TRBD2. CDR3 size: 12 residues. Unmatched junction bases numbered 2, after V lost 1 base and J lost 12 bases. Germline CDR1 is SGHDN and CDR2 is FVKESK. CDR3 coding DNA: TGTGCCAGCAGCCAAGGGGGACTAGCCCAGTATTTT. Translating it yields CASSQGGLAQYF.

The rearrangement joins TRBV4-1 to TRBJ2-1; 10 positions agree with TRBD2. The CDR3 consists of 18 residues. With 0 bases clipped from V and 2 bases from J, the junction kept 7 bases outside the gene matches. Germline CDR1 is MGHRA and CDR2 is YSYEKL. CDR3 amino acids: CASSQDVSGGPTYNEQFF. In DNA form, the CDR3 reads TGCGCCAGCAGCCAAGATGTTAGCGGGGGGCCCACCTACAATGAGCAGTTCTTC.

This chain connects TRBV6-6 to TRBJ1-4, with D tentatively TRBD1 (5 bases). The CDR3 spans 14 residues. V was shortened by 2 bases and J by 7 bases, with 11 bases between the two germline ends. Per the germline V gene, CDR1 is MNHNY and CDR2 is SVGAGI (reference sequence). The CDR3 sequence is CASSYDERGEKLFF. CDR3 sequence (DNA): TGTGCCAGCAGTTACGACGAAAGGGGTGAAAAACTGTTTTTT.

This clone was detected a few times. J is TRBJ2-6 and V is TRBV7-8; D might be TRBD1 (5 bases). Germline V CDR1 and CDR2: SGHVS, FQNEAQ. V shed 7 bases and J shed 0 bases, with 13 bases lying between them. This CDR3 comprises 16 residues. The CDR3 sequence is CASKRTRFSGANVLTF. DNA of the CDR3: TGTGCCAGCAAACGGACACGCTTCTCTGGGGCCAACGTCCTGACTTTC.

The CDR3 DNA reads TGTGCCAGCAGCAGTCGCGTAGCGGGGGGCAGCACAGATACGCAGTATTTT. Translated: CASSSRVAGGSTDTQYF. The J gene is TRBJ2-3, the V gene TRBV7-2, with 10 bases lining up with TRBD2. The CDR3 is 17 amino acids. J gave up 0 bases and V 5 bases, and 8 bases lay outside the gene matches. Looked up from germline, CDR1 is SGHTA and CDR2 is FQGNSA.

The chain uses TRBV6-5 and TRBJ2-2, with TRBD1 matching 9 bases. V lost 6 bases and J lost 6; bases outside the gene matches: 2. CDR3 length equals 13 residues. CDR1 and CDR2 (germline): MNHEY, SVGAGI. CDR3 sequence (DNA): TGTGCCAGCAGGGGGACAGGGTCCGGGGAGCTGTTTTTT. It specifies CASRGTGSGELFF.

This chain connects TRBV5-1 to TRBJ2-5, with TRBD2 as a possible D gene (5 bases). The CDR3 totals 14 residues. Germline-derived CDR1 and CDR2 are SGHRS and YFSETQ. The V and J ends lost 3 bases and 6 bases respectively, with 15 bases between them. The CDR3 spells CASSSTPGSKTQYF. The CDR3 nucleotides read TGCGCCAGCAGCTCGACGCCGGGGTCGAAGACCCAGTACTTC.

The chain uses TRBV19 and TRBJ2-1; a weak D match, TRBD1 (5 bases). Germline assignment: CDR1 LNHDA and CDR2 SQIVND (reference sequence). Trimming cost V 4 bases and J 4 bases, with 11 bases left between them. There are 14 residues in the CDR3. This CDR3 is CASSRMDKYNEQFF. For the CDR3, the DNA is TGTGCCAGTAGTAGAATGGACAAATACAATGAGCAGTTCTTC.

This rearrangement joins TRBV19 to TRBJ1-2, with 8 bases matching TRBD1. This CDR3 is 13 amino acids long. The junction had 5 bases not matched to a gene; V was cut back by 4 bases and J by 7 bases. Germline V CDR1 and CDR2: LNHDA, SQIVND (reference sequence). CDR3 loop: CASSNQGAVGYTF. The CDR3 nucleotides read TGTGCCAGTAGTAATCAGGGGGCGGTTGGCTACACCTTC.

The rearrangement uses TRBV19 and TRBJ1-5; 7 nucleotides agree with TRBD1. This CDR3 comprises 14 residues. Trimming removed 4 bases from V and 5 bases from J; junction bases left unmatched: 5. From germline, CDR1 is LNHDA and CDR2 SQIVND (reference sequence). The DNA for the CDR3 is TGTGCCAGTAGTAGAGGGACAGTAGATCAGCCCCAGCATTTT. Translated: CASSRGTVDQPQHF.

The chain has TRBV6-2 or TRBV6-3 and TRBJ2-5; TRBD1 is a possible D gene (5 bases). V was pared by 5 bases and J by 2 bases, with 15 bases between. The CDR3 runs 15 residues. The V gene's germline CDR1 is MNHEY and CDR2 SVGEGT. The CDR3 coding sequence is TGTGCCAGCAGTATGGGGCTCGGACCGCAAGAGACCCAGTACTTC. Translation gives CASSMGLGPQETQYF.

The CDR3 loop is CASSSPLFGNTEAFF. For the CDR3, the DNA is TGTGCCAGCAGTTCCCCCCTTTTCGGGAACACTGAAGCTTTCTTT. This chain joins TRBV6-2 or TRBV6-3 and TRBJ1-1; D remains unclear. Germline V gene lookup returns CDR1 MNHEY and CDR2 SVGEGT. This CDR3 contains 15 residues. Trimming shortened V by 4 bases and J by 1 base, and 13 bases separated the two germline ends.

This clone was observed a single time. The CDR3 region is CASSPSGTGNLSPLHF. As DNA, the CDR3 is TGTGCCAGCTCACCTTCCGGGACAGGGAACCTCTCACCCCTCCACTTT. The rearrangement joins TRBV18 to TRBJ1-6; TRBD1 agrees at 9 bases. Unmatched junction bases numbered 10, after V lost 3 bases and J lost 10 bases. The CDR3 covers 16 residues. Germline CDR1 is KGHSH and CDR2 is LQKENI.

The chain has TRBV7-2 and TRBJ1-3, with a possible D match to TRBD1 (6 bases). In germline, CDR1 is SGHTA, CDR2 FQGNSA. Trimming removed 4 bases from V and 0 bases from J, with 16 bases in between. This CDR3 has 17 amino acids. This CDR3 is CASSSYYRDNSGNTIYF. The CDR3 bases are TGTGCCAGCAGCTCCTATTACAGGGACAACTCTGGAAACACCATATATTTT.

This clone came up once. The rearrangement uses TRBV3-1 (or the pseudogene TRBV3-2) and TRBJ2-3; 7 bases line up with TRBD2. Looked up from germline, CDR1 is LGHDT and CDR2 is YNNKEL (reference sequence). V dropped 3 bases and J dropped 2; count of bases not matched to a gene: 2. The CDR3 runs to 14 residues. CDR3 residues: CASSQGLNTDTQYF. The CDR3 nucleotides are TGTGCCAGCAGCCAGGGACTAAACACAGATACGCAGTATTTT.

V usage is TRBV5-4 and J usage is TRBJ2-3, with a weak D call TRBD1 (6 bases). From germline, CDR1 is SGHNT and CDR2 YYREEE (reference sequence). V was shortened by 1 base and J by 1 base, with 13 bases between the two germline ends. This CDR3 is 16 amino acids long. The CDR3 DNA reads TGTGCCAGCAGCTTGTATACAGGGTCGGGCACAGATACGCAGTATTTT. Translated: CASSLYTGSGTDTQYF. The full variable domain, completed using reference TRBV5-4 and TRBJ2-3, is ETGVTQSPTHLIKTRGQQVTLRCSSQSGHNTVSWYQQALGQGPQFIFQYYREEENGRGNFPPRFSGLQFPNYSSELNVNALELDDSALYLCASSLYTGSGTDTQYFGPGTRLTVL.

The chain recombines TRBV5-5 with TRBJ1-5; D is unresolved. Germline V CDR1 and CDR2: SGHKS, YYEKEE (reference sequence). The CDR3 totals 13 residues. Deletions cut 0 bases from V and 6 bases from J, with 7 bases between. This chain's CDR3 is CASSLEPFQPQHF. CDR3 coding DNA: TGTGCCAGCAGCTTGGAGCCGTTTCAGCCCCAGCATTTT.

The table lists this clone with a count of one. CDR3 residues: CASSEWGGGDPDTQYF. In nucleotides, the CDR3 is TGTGCCAGCAGTGAATGGGGCGGGGGAGATCCAGATACGCAGTATTTT. The J gene is TRBJ2-3, the V gene TRBV6-1, with 7 bases matching TRBD2. Germline loops: CDR1 MNHNS, CDR2 SASEGT. Trimming took 2 bases from V and 4 from J; bases not matched to a gene: 9. This CDR3 region has 16 residues.